The sequence of this T cell receptor (beta chain) was determined in a study of blood T cells in healthy people across ages. Looked up from germline, CDR1 is LGHNA and CDR2 is YNFKEQ. V was cut by 2 bases and J by 8 bases, with 16 bases left in between. The CDR3 covers 15 residues. It was with a sample-barcoded 5' primer and a J-beta primer mix that a second PCR of about 6 to 11 cycles was run. Each of the samples gave a minimum of 2.5 million paired-end reads that contained CDR3. TCRdb reprocessed the 5' RACE reads via MiXCR and lists one record per CDR3 protein. The sample includes some 1.6 million distinct CDR3 sequences, about 35% of them seen just once.

The V and J genes are TRBV4-2 and TRBJ1-5; tentative D call: TRBD1 (5 bases). The source of this sequence is a woman aged 30 to 39 in good health. Material for sequencing was blood. Here the CDR3 reads CASSQPDITPEPQHF. The DNA for the CDR3 is TGTGCCAGCAGCCAACCGGACATAACCCCGGAGCCCCAGCATTTT.